This T cell receptor beta chain was recorded in a study of beta chain features in type 1 diabetes. Of the isolated RNA, all was reverse transcribed, and so the sequenced material was expressed TCRB transcripts. Profiled with immunoSEQ multiplex PCR; TCRdb holds only in-frame clones, not every one. The data contain around 500,000 clones, about an eighth of them seen just once; the ten biggest clones take up approximately 0.045%. Trimming removed 0 bases from V and 3 bases from J, with 9 bases in between. Germline assignment: CDR1 LNHNV and CDR2 YYDKDF (reference sequence). CDR3 length: 14 residues. The source of this sequence is a woman aged 18-29 years in good health. The specimen was naive CD4+ T cells from blood. This chain connects TRBV15 to TRBJ2-7, with D possibly matching TRBD1 (6 bases). DNA of the CDR3: TGTGCCACCAGCAGAGATAGGGGGAGCTACGAGCAGTACGTC. Amino acid sequence: CATSRDRGSYEQYV.